The clone carrying this T cell receptor (beta chain) showed up just once. The data are from a study of blood T cell repertoires in COVID-19. Study-wide background: From the United States, Italy and Spain came samples of acute and convalescent COVID-19. From T cells, B-cell-depleted T cells, or PBMCs came the material, which was cDNA or gDNA.

Per the original methods: Amplification of reference gene primers was used by the study to estimate nucleated cell counts. This table comes from immunoSEQ multiplex PCR, and its TCRdb copy is limited to in-frame clones, with some not included. Clonal size and the V and J genes are those of that table, whereas D and trimming came from the DNA. Of roughly 300,000 clones listed, about 90% were seen once; the top ten hold around 8%. Trimming took off 5 bases at V and 3 bases at J, with 11 bases between the two ends. The CDR3 has 14 amino acids. From germline, CDR1 is LNHDA and CDR2 SQIVND (reference sequence).

This TCR was sampled from a woman between 45 and 60 years old who had recovered from COVID-19. The chain combines TRBV19 with TRBJ1-3; D unclear. Sequenced material: peripheral blood. The CDR3 loop reads CASSLGRRGNTIYF. CDR3 DNA sequence: TGTGCCAGTAGTCTGGGCAGGCGTGGAAACACCATATATTTT.